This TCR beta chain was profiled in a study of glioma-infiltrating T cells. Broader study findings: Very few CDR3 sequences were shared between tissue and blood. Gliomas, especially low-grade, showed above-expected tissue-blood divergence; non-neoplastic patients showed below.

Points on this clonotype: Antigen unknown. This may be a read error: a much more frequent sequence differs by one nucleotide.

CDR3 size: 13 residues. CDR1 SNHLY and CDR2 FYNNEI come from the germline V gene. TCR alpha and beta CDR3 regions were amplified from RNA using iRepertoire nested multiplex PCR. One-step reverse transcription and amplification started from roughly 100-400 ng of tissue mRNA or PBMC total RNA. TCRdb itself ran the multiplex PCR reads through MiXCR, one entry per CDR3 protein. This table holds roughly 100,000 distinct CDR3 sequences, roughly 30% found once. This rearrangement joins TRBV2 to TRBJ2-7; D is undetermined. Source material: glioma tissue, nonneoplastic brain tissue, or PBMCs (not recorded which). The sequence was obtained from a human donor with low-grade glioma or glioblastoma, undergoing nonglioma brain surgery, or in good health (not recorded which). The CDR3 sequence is CASKGSQTYGQYF. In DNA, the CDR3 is TGTGCCAGCAAAGGCAGCCAAACATACGGGCAGTACTTC.